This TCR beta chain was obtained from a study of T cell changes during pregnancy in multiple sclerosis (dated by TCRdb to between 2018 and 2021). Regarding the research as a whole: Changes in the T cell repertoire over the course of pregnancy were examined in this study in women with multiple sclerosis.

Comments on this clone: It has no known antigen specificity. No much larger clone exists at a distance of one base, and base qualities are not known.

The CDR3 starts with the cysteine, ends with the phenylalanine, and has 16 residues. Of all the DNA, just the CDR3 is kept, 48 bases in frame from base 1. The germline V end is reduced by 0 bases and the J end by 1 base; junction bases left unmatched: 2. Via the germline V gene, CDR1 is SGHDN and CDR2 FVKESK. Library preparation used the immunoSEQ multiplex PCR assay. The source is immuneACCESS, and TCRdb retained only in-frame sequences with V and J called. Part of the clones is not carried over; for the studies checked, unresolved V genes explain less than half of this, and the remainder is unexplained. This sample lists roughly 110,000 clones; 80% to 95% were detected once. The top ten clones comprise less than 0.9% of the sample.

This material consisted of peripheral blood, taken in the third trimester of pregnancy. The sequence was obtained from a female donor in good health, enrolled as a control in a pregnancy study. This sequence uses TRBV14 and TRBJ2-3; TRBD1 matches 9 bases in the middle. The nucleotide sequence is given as TGTGCCAGCAGCCAAGATACAGGGGGCCGCACAGATACGCAGTATTTT. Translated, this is CASSQDTGGRTDTQYF.